Given below is one T cell receptor (beta chain) in context. Naive CD8 cells were CD45RO-negative, positively selected for CCR7, excluding terminally differentiated effector memory CD45RA+ cells. The CDR3 is made up of 14 amino acids. The germline CDR1 and CDR2 sequences are SGHDT and YYEEEE. Losses at the gene ends were 3 bases for V and 8 bases for J; bases not matched to a gene: 6. The data derive from a study of shared clonotypes between healthy human individuals. Study-level information: The donors, a couple of women and a few men, were aged 18 to 49. For every donor, three CD4 naive, three CD4 memory, two CD8 naive and one CD8 memory plates were used.

Methods used by the authors: Junction-only immunoSEQ data arrived without quality scores, meaning filtering differed. Assay: immunoSEQ multiplex PCR; the TCRdb copy retains only in-frame clones and omits some. V and J calls and clone size are copied from that table; D and trimming were computed from the DNA. The sample lists about 2 million clones, 85% to 95% seen once, with roughly 1% in the top ten. The V call is TRBV5-6, the J call TRBJ1-4; 8 bases fit TRBD1. The source of this sequence is a man between 18 and 35 years old in good health. Sequenced sample: naive CD8+ T cells sorted from blood. The CDR3 reads CASSWGTGQEKLFF. The DNA of the CDR3 is TGTGCCAGCAGCTGGGGGACAGGCCAGGAAAAACTGTTTTTT.